This T cell receptor beta chain was profiled in a study of T-cell reconstitution after alpha-beta-depleted transplantation in children. Whole-study results and caveats: Counts and diversity of T cells one year after transplant came mostly from newly produced T cells. Alpha-beta T cells present about two months after transplant were reported to originate from several hundred expanded graft clones. Some patients' high day-60 TCRbeta diversity was traced to surviving recipient T cells and thymic progenitors.

This clonotype was recorded at least ten times. Antigen specificity is unknown. Unique molecular identifiers were used to barcode this TCRbeta library. TCRdb re-called the PCR reads through MiXCR, storing one row per CDR3 protein. The sample has about 97,000 distinct CDR3 sequences; about 5.6% are singletons. The material sequenced was PBMCs, mostly from graft donor cells, taken 60 days after TCRalphabeta/CD19-depleted stem cell transplant. The TCR was taken from a female patient aged 2-10 years who had a stem cell transplant for Fanconi anemia, so the T cells may come from the graft donor.

CDR3 DNA: TGTGCCAGCAGAAGACAGAGTAGCTCCTACAATGAGCAGTTCTTC. The encoded protein is CASRRQSSSYNEQFF. The genes are TRBV2 and TRBJ2-1; perhaps TRBD1 as D (5 bases). The V and J ends lost 6 bases and 0 bases respectively, with 12 bases between them. CDR3 length: 15 residues. CDR1 is SNHLY, CDR2 FYNNEI, per germline.